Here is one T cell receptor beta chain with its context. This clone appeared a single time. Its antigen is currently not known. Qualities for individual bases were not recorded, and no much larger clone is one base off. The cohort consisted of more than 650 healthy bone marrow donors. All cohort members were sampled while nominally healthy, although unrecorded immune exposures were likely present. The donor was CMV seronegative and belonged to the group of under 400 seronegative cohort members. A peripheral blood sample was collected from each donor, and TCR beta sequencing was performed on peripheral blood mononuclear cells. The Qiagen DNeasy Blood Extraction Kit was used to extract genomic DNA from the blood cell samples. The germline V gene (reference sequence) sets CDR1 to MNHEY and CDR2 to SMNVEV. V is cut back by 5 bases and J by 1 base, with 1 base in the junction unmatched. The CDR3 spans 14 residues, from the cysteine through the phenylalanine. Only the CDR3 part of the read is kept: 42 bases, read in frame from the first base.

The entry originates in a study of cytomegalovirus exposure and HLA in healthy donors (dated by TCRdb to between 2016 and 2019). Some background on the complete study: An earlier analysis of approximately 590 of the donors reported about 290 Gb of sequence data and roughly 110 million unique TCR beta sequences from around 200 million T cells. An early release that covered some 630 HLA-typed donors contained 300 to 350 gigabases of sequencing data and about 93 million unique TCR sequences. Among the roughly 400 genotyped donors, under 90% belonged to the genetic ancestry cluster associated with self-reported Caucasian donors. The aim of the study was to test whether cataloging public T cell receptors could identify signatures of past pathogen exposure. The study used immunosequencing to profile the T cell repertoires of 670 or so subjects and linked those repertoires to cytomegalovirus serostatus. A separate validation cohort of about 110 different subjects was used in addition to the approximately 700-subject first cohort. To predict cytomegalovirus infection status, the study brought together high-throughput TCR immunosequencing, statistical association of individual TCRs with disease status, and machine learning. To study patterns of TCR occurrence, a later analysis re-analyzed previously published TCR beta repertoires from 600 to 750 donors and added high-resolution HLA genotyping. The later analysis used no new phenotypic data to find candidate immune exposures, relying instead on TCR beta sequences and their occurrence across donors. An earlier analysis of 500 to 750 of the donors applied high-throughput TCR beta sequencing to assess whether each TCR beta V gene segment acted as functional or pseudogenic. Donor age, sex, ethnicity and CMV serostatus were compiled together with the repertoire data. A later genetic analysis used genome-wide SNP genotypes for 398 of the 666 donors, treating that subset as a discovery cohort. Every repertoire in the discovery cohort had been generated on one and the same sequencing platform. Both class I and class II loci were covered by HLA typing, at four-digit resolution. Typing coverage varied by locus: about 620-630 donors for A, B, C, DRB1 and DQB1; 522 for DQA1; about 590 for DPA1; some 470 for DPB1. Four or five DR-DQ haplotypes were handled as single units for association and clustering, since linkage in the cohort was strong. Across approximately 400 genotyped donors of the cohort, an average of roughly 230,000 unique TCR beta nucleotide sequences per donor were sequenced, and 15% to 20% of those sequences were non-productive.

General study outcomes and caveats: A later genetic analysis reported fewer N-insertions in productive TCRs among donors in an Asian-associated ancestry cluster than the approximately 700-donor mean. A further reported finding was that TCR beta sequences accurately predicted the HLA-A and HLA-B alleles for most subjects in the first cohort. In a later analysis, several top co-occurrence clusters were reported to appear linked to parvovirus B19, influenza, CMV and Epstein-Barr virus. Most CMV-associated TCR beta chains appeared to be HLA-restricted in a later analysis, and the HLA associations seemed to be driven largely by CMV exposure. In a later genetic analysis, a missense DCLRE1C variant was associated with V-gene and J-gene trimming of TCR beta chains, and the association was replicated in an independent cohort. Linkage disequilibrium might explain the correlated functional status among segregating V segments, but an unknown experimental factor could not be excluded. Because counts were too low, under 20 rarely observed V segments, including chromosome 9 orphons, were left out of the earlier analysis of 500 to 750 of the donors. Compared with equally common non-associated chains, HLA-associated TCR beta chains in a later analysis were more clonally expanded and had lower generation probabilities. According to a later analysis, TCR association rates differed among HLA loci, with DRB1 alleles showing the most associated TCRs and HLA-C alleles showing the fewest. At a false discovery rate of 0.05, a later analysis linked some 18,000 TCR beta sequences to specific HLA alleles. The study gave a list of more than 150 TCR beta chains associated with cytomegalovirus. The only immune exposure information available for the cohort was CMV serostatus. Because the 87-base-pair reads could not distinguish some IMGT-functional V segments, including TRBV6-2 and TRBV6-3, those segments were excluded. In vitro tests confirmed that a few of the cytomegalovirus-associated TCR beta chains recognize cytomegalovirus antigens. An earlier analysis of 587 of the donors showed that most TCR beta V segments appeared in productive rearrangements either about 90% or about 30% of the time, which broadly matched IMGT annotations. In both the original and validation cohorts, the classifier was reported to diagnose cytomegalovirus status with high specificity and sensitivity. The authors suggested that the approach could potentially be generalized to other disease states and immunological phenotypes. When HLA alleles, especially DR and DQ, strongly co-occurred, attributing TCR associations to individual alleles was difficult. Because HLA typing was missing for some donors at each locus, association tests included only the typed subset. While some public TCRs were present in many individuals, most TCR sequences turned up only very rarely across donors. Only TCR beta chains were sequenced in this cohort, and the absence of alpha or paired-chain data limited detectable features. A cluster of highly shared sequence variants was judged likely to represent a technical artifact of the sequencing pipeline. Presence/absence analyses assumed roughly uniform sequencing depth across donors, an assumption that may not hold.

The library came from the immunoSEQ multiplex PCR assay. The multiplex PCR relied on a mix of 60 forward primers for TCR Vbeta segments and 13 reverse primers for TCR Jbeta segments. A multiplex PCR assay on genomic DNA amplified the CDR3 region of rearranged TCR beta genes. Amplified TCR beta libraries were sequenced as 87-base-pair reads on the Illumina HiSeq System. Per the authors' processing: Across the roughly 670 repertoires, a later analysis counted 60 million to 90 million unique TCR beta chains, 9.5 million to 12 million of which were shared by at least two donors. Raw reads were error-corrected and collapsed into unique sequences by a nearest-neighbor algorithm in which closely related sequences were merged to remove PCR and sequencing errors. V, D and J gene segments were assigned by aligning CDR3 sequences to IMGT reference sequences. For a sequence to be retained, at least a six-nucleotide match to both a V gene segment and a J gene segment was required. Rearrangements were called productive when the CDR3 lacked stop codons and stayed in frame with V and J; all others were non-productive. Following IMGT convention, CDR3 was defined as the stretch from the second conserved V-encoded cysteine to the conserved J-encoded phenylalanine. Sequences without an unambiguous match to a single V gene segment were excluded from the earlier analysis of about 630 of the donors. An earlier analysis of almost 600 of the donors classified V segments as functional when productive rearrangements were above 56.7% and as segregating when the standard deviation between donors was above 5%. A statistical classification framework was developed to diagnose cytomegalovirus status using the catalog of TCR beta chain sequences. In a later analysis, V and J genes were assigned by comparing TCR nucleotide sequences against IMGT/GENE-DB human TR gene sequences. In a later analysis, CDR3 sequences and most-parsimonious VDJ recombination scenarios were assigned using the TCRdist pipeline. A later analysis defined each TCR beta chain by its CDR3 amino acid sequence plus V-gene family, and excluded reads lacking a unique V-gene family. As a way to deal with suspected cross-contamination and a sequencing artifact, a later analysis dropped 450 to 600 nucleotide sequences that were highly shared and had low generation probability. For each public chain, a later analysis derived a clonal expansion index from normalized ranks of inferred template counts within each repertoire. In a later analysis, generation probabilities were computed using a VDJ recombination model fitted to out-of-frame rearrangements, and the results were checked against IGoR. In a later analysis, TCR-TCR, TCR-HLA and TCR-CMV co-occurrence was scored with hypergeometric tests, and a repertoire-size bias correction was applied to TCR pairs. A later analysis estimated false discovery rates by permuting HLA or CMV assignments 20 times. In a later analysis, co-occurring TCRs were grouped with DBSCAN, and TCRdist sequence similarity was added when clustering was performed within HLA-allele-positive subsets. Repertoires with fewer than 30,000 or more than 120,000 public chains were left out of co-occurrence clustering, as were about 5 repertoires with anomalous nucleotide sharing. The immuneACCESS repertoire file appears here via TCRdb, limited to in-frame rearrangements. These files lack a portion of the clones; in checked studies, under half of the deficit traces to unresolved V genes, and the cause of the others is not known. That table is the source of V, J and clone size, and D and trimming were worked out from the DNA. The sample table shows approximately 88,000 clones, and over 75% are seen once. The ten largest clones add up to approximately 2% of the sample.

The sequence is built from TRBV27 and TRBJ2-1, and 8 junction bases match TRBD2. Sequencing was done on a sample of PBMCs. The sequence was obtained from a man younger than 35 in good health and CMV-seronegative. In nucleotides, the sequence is TGTGCCAGCAGTGGACTAGCATCCTACAATGAGCAGTTCTTC. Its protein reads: CASSGLASYNEQFF.